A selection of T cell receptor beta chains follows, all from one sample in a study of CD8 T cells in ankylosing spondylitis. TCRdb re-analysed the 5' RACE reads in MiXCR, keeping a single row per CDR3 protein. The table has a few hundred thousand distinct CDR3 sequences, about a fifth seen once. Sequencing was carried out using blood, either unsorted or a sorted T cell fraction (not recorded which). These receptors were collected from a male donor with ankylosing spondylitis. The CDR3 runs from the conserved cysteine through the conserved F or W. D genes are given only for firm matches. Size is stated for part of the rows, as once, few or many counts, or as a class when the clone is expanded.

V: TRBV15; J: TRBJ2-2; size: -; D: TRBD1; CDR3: CATSSFLTGTGELFF; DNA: TGTGCCACCAGCAGCTTTTTGACAGGGACCGGGGAGCTGTTTTTT
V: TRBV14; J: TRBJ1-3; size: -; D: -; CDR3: CASSQAMGSGNTIYF; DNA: TGTGCCAGCAGCCAGGCCATGGGCTCTGGAAACACCATATATTTT
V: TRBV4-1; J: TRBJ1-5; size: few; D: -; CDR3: CASSQAPLPRRNQPQHF; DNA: TGCGCCAGCAGCCAAGCCCCCCTCCCGAGGCGCAATCAGCCCCAGCATTTT
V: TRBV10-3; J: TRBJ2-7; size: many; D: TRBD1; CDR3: CAIMRDSSYEQYF; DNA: TGTGCCATCATGAGGGACAGCTCCTACGAGCAGTACTTC
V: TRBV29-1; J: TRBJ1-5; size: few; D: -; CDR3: CSVVMGEDQPQHF; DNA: TGCAGCGTTGTGATGGGCGAGGATCAGCCCCAGCATTTT
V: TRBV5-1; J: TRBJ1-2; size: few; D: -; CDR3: CASSVSPGLNYGYTF; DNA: TGCGCCAGCAGCGTTTCCCCAGGGCTCAACTATGGCTACACCTTC
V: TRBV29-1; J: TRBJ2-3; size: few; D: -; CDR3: CSVADERGSPDTQYF; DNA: TGCAGCGTTGCAGATGAGAGAGGGAGCCCAGATACGCAGTATTTT
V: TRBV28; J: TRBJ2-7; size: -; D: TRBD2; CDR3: CASVGASGSSYEQYF; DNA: TGTGCCAGCGTCGGGGCTAGCGGGAGCTCCTACGAGCAGTACTTC
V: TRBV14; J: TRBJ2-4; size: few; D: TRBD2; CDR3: CASSRWTSGSPGIQYF; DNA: TGTGCCAGCAGCCGTTGGACTAGCGGGAGCCCTGGGATTCAGTACTTC
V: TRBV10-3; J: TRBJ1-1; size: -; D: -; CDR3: CAITPRVNTEAFF; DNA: TGTGCCATCACCCCTCGAGTGAACACTGAAGCTTTCTTT
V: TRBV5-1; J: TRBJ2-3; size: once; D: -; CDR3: CASSLSWDSSTDTQYF; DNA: TGCGCCAGCAGCTTGTCCTGGGACTCTAGCACAGATACGCAGTATTTT
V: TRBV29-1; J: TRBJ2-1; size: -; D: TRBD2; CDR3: CSVVGQREESYNEQFF; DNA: TGCAGCGTTGTCGGTCAGCGGGAGGAATCCTACAATGAGCAGTTCTTC
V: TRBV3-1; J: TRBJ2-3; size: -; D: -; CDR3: CASSQGSFDGNTQYF; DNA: TGTGCCAGCAGCCAAGGGTCCTTTGACGGTAATACGCAGTATTTT
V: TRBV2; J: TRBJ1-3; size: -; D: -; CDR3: CARQRGREDTIYF; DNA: TGTGCCAGGCAGAGGGGCAGGGAGGACACCATATATTTT
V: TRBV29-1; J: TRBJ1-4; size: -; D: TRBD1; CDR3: CSVTGGGEKLFF; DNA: TGCAGCGTTACAGGGGGCGGTGAAAAACTGTTTTTT
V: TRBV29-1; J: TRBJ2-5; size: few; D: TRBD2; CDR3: CSVERSGGGQETQYF; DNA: TGCAGCGTTGAAAGAAGCGGCGGGGGCCAAGAGACCCAGTACTTC
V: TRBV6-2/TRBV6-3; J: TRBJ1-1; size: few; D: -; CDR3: CASSHGTEAFF; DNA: TGTGCCAGCAGTCACGGGACTGAAGCTTTCTTT